This T cell receptor beta chain was recovered during a study of response to subunit inactivated influenza vaccine (dated by TCRdb to the late 2010s). For the wider study: To follow how T cells responded to a trivalent subunit inactivated influenza vaccine, the researchers relied on deep quantitative profiling of the T cell receptor repertoire.

CDR3 length: 15 amino acids, cysteine to phenylalanine. Solely the CDR3 DNA is kept, with 45 bases framed from the first base. CDR1 and CDR2 are drawn from the germline V gene: SGHTA, FQGTGA. The germline ends are 13 bases apart after V is trimmed by 5 bases and J by 1 base. The library came from RT-PCR. Instrument used: Illumina HiSeq 2500. Starting from the raw public reads, TCRdb applied fastp trimming at Q25, assembled clones with MiXCR and retained in-frame beta chains. Identical CDR3 proteins give one entry, which carries the most common genes and DNA. Present in this sample are approximately 730,000 distinct CDR3 sequences, approximately 15% of which were seen just once. The ten largest clones represent 6% to 7% of the sample. The investigation overall reported the following: The authors proposed that each seasonal influenza vaccination may bring in only a limited number of new T cells.

Turning to this clonotype: The antigen it recognizes is unknown. Base quality data are lacking; no much larger clone is found one base away.

The source was PBMCs from blood, collected roughly 15 days before vaccination. This sequence uses TRBV7-3 and TRBJ2-3, and the D gene may be TRBD1, 5 bases matching. The clonotype was recovered from a man over 45 who received an inactivated influenza vaccine. Donor details come from another sample of the same person, matched by shared clones. The CDR3 corresponds to CASSPQGMGTDTQYF. In nucleotide form, the sequence is TGTGCCAGCAGCCCCCAGGGAATGGGCACAGATACGCAGTATTTT. With the portions outside the CDR3 filled from the reference TRBV7-3 and TRBJ2-3 genes, the complete variable region becomes GAGVSQTPSNKVTEKGKYVELRCDPISGHTALYWYRQSLGQGPEFLIYFQGTGAADDSGLPNDRFFAVRPEGSVSTLKIQRTERGDSAVYLCASSPQGMGTDTQYFGPGTRLTVL.